This passage covers 14 T cell receptor beta chains from one sample sequenced in a study of cytomegalovirus exposure and HLA in healthy donors (dated by TCRdb to about 2017). Library generation was performed with the immunoSEQ multiplex PCR assay. For the multiplex PCR, a mixture combining 60 forward primers for TCR Vbeta segments and 13 reverse primers for TCR Jbeta segments was used. Held by TCRdb, this immuneACCESS table contains in-frame sequences only and omits some clones. Under half of the omission traces to an unresolved V gene where checked; the cause of the rest is unknown. The sample table contains 100,000 or so clones; only one count was recorded for around 78% of them. 4.5% to 5.5% of the sample belongs to the ten largest clones. The sample was PBMCs. The receptors derive from a woman between 35 and 50 years old in good health and CMV-seropositive.

The V gene is TRBV14, the J gene TRBJ2-1; 10 positions match TRBD2. From germline, CDR1 is SGHDN and CDR2 FVKESK. J lost 5 bases, V lost 2 bases, and 3 bases had no gene match. The CDR3 runs 15 residues. The CDR3 spells CASSQLAGGHNEQFF. The CDR3, as DNA: TGTGCCAGCAGCCAATTAGCGGGAGGTCACAATGAGCAGTTCTTC.

In this sample, this clone turned up a few times. This chain connects TRBV5-1 to TRBJ2-2; TRBD1 matches at 10 bases. CDR3 length: 17 amino acids. Germline values: CDR1 SGHRS, CDR2 YFSETQ. The junction had 8 bases not matched to a gene; V was cut back by 4 bases and J by 2 bases. The CDR3 here is CASSQKRTGGNTGELFF. The CDR3 DNA follows: TGCGCCAGCAGCCAAAAAAGGACAGGGGGTAACACCGGGGAGCTGTTTTTT.

This clone has just one count. V is TRBV6-6 and J is TRBJ2-7, with 8 bases that match TRBD2. After removal of 6 bases from V and 2 bases from J, the junction contained 9 bases not matched to a gene. The CDR3 contains 15 residues. The germline CDR1 and CDR2 sequences are MNHNY and SVGAGI (reference sequence). CDR3 nucleotide sequence: TGTGCCAGCAGGTTAACTAGCGGCCAACCCTACGAGCAGTACTTC. Its translation: CASRLTSGQPYEQYF.

The chain is built from TRBV7-9 and TRBJ1-2; weak D call: TRBD1 (5 bases). Germline V CDR1 and CDR2: SEHNR, FQNEAQ (reference sequence). CDR3 length: 14 residues. V was pared by 5 bases and J by 3 bases, with 13 bases between. CDR3 in DNA: TGTGCCAGCAGCATCCTTATAGGGGACTATGGCTACACCTTC. Translated, it gives CASSILIGDYGYTF.

The chain links TRBV5-4 to TRBJ1-2; TRBD1 aligns across 10 bases. The V gene end was trimmed by 5 bases and the J gene end by 0 bases; junction bases not matched to a gene: 10. The CDR3 length is 17 residues. In germline, CDR1 is SGHNT, CDR2 YYREEE (reference sequence). The CDR3: CASRPPTGGSPNYGYTF. The CDR3 DNA follows: TGTGCCAGCAGACCCCCGACAGGGGGCTCTCCTAACTATGGCTACACCTTC.

The rearrangement uses TRBV28 and TRBJ1-1; TRBD1 is a possible D gene (6 bases). Trimming shortened V by 6 bases and J by 4 bases, and 18 bases separated the two germline ends. This CDR3 is built from 15 residues. Germline CDR1 MDHEN, CDR2 SYDVKM. The CDR3 DNA reads TGTGCCAGCAGGATCCGGGACAATCGTATCACTGAAGCTTTCTTT. It specifies CASRIRDNRITEAFF.

V gene TRBV7-8 combines with J gene TRBJ1-3; TRBD1 matches at 9 bases. V shed 6 bases, J shed 1 base, and the junction held 4 bases outside the gene matches. Germline V gives CDR1 SGHVS, CDR2 FQNEAQ. CDR3 size: 15 residues. The CDR3 DNA follows: TGTGCCAGCAGGGACGGGACAGGGTCTGGAAACACCATATATTTT. It yields the protein CASRDGTGSGNTIYF.

This sequence joins TRBV7-2 and TRBJ2-2; D is undetermined. Germline-derived CDR1 and CDR2 are SGHTA and FQGNSA. The CDR3 extends over 12 amino acids. V shed 5 bases and J shed 3 bases, with 4 bases lying between them. The chain's CDR3 is CASSQDTGELFF. CDR3 DNA: TGTGCCAGCAGCCAGGACACCGGGGAGCTGTTTTTT. Full variable domain (outside the CDR3, taken from reference TRBV7-2 and TRBJ2-2): GAGVSQSPSNKVTEKGKDVELRCDPISGHTALYWYRQSLGQGLEFLIYFQGNSAPDKSGLPSDRFSAERTGGSVSTLTIQRTQQEDSAVYLCASSQDTGELFFGEGSRLTVL.

This chain joins TRBV7-6 and TRBJ2-3, with 9 positions matching TRBD2. The CDR3 covers 16 residues. In germline, CDR1 is SGHVS, CDR2 FNYEAQ. V shed 1 base and J 5 bases; nucleotides not matched to a gene: 7. The CDR3 spells CASSLGAGGPRDTQYF. In DNA, the CDR3 is TGTGCCAGCAGCTTAGGAGCGGGAGGCCCACGAGATACGCAGTATTTT.

This clone has a single count. The V gene is TRBV9, the J gene TRBJ1-3; maybe TRBD1 (6 bases). The CDR3 covers 17 residues. The V end lost 4 bases, the J end lost 2 bases, and 19 bases lay between the germline ends. Germline V lookup: CDR1 SGDLS, CDR2 YYNGEE. The CDR3, as DNA: TGTGCCAGCAGCCGACGCTTGGACAGCGTGGCTGGAAACACCATATATTTT. It translates to CASSRRLDSVAGNTIYF.

The chain employs TRBV6-6 and TRBJ1-1; maybe TRBD1 (5 bases). The V gene's germline CDR1 is MNHNY and CDR2 SVGAGI (reference sequence). This CDR3 contains 13 residues. Trimming pared 8 bases from V and 7 bases from J, leaving 17 bases between. The CDR3 sequence: CASRGTYDFEAFF. The CDR3 DNA reads TGTGCCAGCCGGGGGACTTACGATTTTGAAGCTTTCTTT.

The sample holds a few counts of this clone. This rearrangement joins TRBV6-6 to TRBJ1-1, with D unclear. CDR3 length: 13 amino acids. V lost 7 bases and J 0 bases, leaving 9 bases between the germline ends. Germline-derived CDR1 and CDR2 are MNHNY and SVGAGI (reference sequence). CDR3 residues: CASMMALNTEAFF. CDR3 bases: TGTGCCAGCATGATGGCATTGAACACTGAAGCTTTCTTT.

V gene TRBV4-3 combines with J gene TRBJ2-7; 8 bases fit TRBD1. The CDR3 has 15 residues. The germline V gene has CDR1 LGHNA and CDR2 YSLEER. The V and J ends lost 0 bases and 4 bases, in that order; junction bases with no gene match: 5. The CDR3, as DNA: TGCGCCAGCAGCCAAGATGGACAGGGTAATTACGAGCAGTACTTC. The encoded protein is CASSQDGQGNYEQYF.

The V gene is TRBV7-3, the J gene TRBJ1-2; TRBD1 matches 11 bases. With V trimmed by 2 bases and J by 5 bases, 4 bases remained unmatched. This CDR3 has 15 residues. Germline loops: CDR1 SGHTA, CDR2 FQGTGA. The CDR3 DNA reads as TGTGCCAGCAGCTTAGAGGGGACAGGGGGATATGGCTACACCTTC. Translating gives CASSLEGTGGYGYTF.